This paragraph reports one T cell receptor (beta chain). The antigen is not known. Blood PBMC samples: pre-vaccination, two weeks post third vaccination, and at tumor progression. Libraries were prepared by immunoSEQ multiplex PCR; TCRdb keeps only in-frame clonotypes and omits some of them. This table holds about 73,000 clones, approximately 80% found once. The data belong to a study of glioma-infiltrating T cells after dendritic cell vaccination. Findings of the study overall: Few patients contributed both blood and tumor specimens.

Germline CDR1 GTSNPN, CDR2 SVGIG (reference sequence). This CDR3 is built from 11 residues. V was trimmed by 1 base and J by 7 bases, leaving 7 bases between them. The chain employs TRBV30 and TRBJ1-1; weak D call: TRBD1 (5 bases). This sequence originates from a human donor with glioblastoma. Specimen: blood, collected before dendritic cell vaccination. This CDR3 is CAWSGDSEAFF. The DNA of the CDR3 is TGTGCCTGGAGTGGTGACAGTGAAGCTTTCTTT.